This TCR beta chain originates from a study of blood T cell repertoires in COVID-19. The method was immunoSEQ multiplex PCR; TCRdb's version includes in-frame clones alone and lacks a portion of them. This sample has around 290,000 clones, with about 87% found just once. The CDR3 runs 16 residues. Germline trimming cut 2 bases from V and 2 bases from J; bases unmatched to any gene: 7. In germline, CDR1 is SGDLS, CDR2 YYNGEE. This clone occurred once. The sample was peripheral blood. This receptor was obtained from a woman aged 50 to 60 who had recovered from COVID-19. The chain joins TRBV9 to TRBJ2-3; TRBD2 agrees at 8 bases. The CDR3 coding sequence is TGTGCCAGCAGCGTTGGGCTAGCGGGCCCCACAGATACGCAGTATTTT. As protein: CASSVGLAGPTDTQYF. Variable domain in full (rest from reference TRBV9 and TRBJ2-3): DSGVTQTPKHLITATGQRVTLRCSPRSGDLSVYWYQQSLDQGLQFLIQYYNGEERAKGNILERFSAQQFPDLHSELNLSSLELGDSALYFCASSVGLAGPTDTQYFGPGTRLTVL.